A selection of T cell receptor beta chains follows, all from one sample in a study of Ad26.COV2.S vaccination and SARS-CoV-2 variants. The method was immunoSEQ multiplex PCR; TCRdb's version includes in-frame clones alone and lacks a portion of them. The sample consists of 85,000 to 120,000 clones, around 81% of them appearing once. This sample comprised peripheral blood, obtained after recovery from COVID-19. The origin of the receptors is a human donor who had recovered from COVID-19. Each CDR3 is given with its conserved first and last residue. The order of the fields is CDR3 protein, D gene, J gene, V gene. The D gene is left open where the match is weak.

CASSYPGGGGDQPQHF . TRBJ1-5 TRBV6-6
CASSSTQLQPQHF . TRBJ1-5 TRBV6-5
CASSFMKTIDTTIYF . TRBJ1-3 TRBV5-6
CASSTGTGGAGAEETQYF TRBD1 TRBJ2-5 TRBV18
CASSARYPSSGNTIYF . TRBJ1-3 TRBV6-1
CASNQPPYGYTF . TRBJ1-2 TRBV28
CASSSTITSYEQYF . TRBJ2-7 TRBV5-1
CASTLGTPRSGANVLTF . TRBJ2-6 TRBV28
CSGTNTETGDEKLFF . TRBJ1-4 TRBV29-1
CASSLLRGNTEAFF . TRBJ1-1 TRBV5-1
CASSLGGDSRNQPQHF . TRBJ1-5 TRBV7-6
CSASGTESYEQYF TRBD1 TRBJ2-7 TRBV20-1
CASSKGQASDSPLHF TRBD1 TRBJ1-6 TRBV7-6
CASRTDGSWGNSPLHF . TRBJ1-6 TRBV19
CASSLGPVSPKNIQYF . TRBJ2-4 TRBV28
CAWGKQQGFGTQYF TRBD1 TRBJ2-5 TRBV30
CASSLSRGENTEAFF . TRBJ1-1 TRBV5-4
CALQQEMYPGELFF . TRBJ2-2 TRBV6-7
CSTGQGLYEQYF TRBD1 TRBJ2-7 TRBV29-1
CSVAGGGGTEAFF TRBD1 TRBJ1-1 TRBV29-1